This T cell receptor beta chain comes out of a study of blood T cell repertoires in COVID-19. Repertoires were generated with immunoSEQ multiplex PCR, while TCRdb's copy carries only in-frame clones and drops some. The data hold 150,000 or so clones, with roughly 89% observed a single time. The CDR3 length is 16 residues. Trimming shortened V by 1 base and J by 9 bases, and 16 bases separated the two germline ends. Germline values: CDR1 LGHNA, CDR2 YSLEER. The sequence derives from a man between 50 and 59 years old who had recovered from COVID-19. What was sequenced was PBMCs or T cells enriched from blood (not recorded which). The rearrangement uses TRBV4-3 and TRBJ1-6; TRBD1 might be the D (6 bases). The CDR3: CASSQVLGGAGSPLHF. The CDR3 DNA sequence: TGCGCCAGCAGCCAAGTCCTCGGGGGGGCCGGTTCACCCCTCCACTTT.